Presented here are 3 T cell receptor beta chains from one specimen sequenced in a study of cytomegalovirus exposure and HLA in healthy donors. The study ran its PCR with 60 Vbeta and 13 Jbeta primers. Clones were sequenced by immunoSEQ multiplex PCR, and TCRdb holds only the in-frame ones, with some missing. The sample contains approximately 74,000 clones, approximately 78% of which appear only once. Specimen: PBMCs. All receptors come from a middle-aged man in good health and CMV-seronegative.

This clone was recorded once. The rearrangement uses TRBV11-3 and TRBJ2-1, with D possibly being TRBD2 (6 bases). V was pared by 1 base and J by 5 bases, with 12 bases between. The length of the CDR3 is 15 residues. Germline V CDR1 and CDR2: SGHNT, YENEEA. The CDR3 spells CASSLGGGANNEQFF. In nucleotides, the CDR3 is TGTGCCAGCAGCTTAGGGGGCGGGGCAAACAATGAGCAGTTCTTC.

The genes are TRBV5-6 and TRBJ1-1, with D unclear. This CDR3 is 12 amino acids long. V was cut by 5 bases and J by 4 bases, with 9 bases left in between. The V gene's germline CDR1 is SGHDT and CDR2 YYEEEE. The CDR3 sequence: CASSLRITEAFF. The CDR3 DNA follows: TGTGCCAGCAGTCTGCGGATCACTGAAGCTTTCTTT.

The genes are TRBV18 and TRBJ1-3; D is unclear. The V end was cut by 8 bases, the J end by 0 bases, with 17 bases between. The CDR3 contains 16 residues. CDR1 is KGHSH and CDR2 is LQKENI in the germline V gene. CDR3 protein: CASRTPSGVSGNTIYF. The CDR3 DNA reads TGTGCCAGCCGAACGCCCAGCGGGGTCTCTGGAAACACCATATATTTT. Based on the CDR3 plus reference TRBV18 and TRBJ1-3, the full variable domain is NAGVMQNPRHLVRRRGQEARLRCSPMKGHSHVYWYRQLPEEGLKFMVYLQKENIIDESGMPKERFSAEFPKEGPSILRIQQVVRGDSAAYFCASRTPSGVSGNTIYFGEGSWLTVV.